The TCR beta chain under discussion was sequenced for a study of OX40 agonist ivuxolimab in advanced cancers. Study details: Patients were dosed intravenously with ivuxolimab at 0.01 to 10 mg/kg every 2 weeks.

To note about this clone: Its target is unknown.

The study's findings and limits: Some nonresponders also had low normalized T-cell clonal expansion.

TCRdb's copy holds only in-frame clones and misses some; the assay was immunoSEQ multiplex PCR. Of 90,000 to 150,000 clones in the sample, 75% to 90% were seen once. Patients were ruled out by autoimmune disease history or systemic immunosuppression. This clonotype was sampled from an adult with an advanced solid tumor such as melanoma, head and neck, liver or kidney cancer. The material was CD4+ or CD8+ T cells sorted from blood, obtained in a trial of the OX40 agonist ivuxolimab.

Written as DNA, the CDR3 is TGTGCCAGTAGTATATTGGGACAGGGGAGCTATAACTATGGCTACACCTTC. Amino acids: CASSILGQGSYNYGYTF. The rearrangement joins TRBV19 to TRBJ1-2; 10 nucleotides align to TRBD1. The CDR3 contains 17 residues. The ends lost 2 bases at V and 1 base at J; junction bases unmatched: 7. Germline V gene sequence: CDR1 LNHDA, CDR2 SQIVND (reference sequence).